These 21 T cell receptor beta chains were sequenced from one sample in a study of blood T cell repertoires in COVID-19. Assay: immunoSEQ multiplex PCR; the TCRdb copy retains only in-frame clones and omits some. The table lists 150,000 to 200,000 clones, 86% of them singletons. Input material: peripheral blood. The receptors derive from a man aged 45-60 years with active or convalescent COVID-19.

V and J are TRBV2 and TRBJ1-1, with a tentative D call TRBD1 (6 bases). The CDR3 consists of 14 residues. The V gene's germline CDR1 is SNHLY and CDR2 FYNNEI. V gave up 7 bases and J gave up 0 bases, with 12 bases separating them. The CDR3 nucleotides read TGTGCCAGCACCCGACAGGTTTTGAACACTGAAGCTTTCTTT. Protein product: CASTRQVLNTEAFF. The variable domain in full, completed from reference TRBV2 and TRBJ1-1, reads EPEVTQTPSHQVTQMGQEVILRCVPISNHLYFYWYRQILGQKVEFLVSFYNNEISEKSEIFDDQFSVERPDGSNFTLKIRSTKLEDSAMYFCASTRQVLNTEAFFGQGTRLTVV.

The chain has TRBV24-1 and TRBJ2-3; the D is unclear. CDR1 is KGHDR, CDR2 SFDVKD, per germline. The CDR3 runs to 15 residues. V was pared by 4 bases and J by 4 bases, with 14 bases between. CDR3 loop: CATSESPSRADTQYF. The CDR3 DNA is TGTGCCACCAGTGAGTCCCCGTCGAGAGCAGATACGCAGTATTTT.

The gene calls are TRBV30 and TRBJ1-4; D perhaps matches TRBD1 (6 bases). V gave up 3 bases and J gave up 7 bases, with 12 bases separating them. The germline V gene has CDR1 GTSNPN and CDR2 SVGIG (reference sequence). This CDR3 is built from 13 residues. The DNA of the CDR3 is TGTGCCTGGAGAACAGGGTACAGTGAAAAACTGTTTTTT. Residues: CAWRTGYSEKLFF.

Here the CDR3 DNA reads TGCGCCAGCAGCGACGATAGCGGGAAGAAGACCCAGTACTTC. The encoded protein is CASSDDSGKKTQYF. J is TRBJ2-5 and V is TRBV5-1; 8 nucleotides align to TRBD2. Germline assignment: CDR1 SGHRS and CDR2 YFSETQ. V trimming: 4 bases; J trimming: 6 bases; junction bases outside the gene matches: 8. CDR3 size: 14 residues.

The chain uses TRBV14 and TRBJ2-7; D is perhaps TRBD1 (5 bases). This CDR3 has 14 residues. The germline CDR1 and CDR2 sequences are SGHDN and FVKESK. V shed 3 bases and J shed 1 base, with 10 bases lying between them. The DNA of the CDR3 is TGTGCCAGCAGCCACGGTAGGGGTTCCTACGAGCAGTACTTC. This encodes CASSHGRGSYEQYF. Complete variable domain (other parts from reference TRBV14 and TRBJ2-7): EAGVTQFPSHSVIEKGQTVTLRCDPISGHDNLYWYRRVMGKEIKFLLHFVKESKQDESGMPNNRFLAERTGGTYSTLKVQPAELEDSGVYFCASSHGRGSYEQYFGPGTRLTVT.

The chain joins TRBV30 to TRBJ2-1, with 12 bases matching TRBD2. The J segment lost 4 bases and the V segment lost 4 bases, leaving 11 bases of the junction unmatched. The CDR3 totals 17 residues. Per the germline V gene, CDR1 is GTSNPN and CDR2 is SVGIG (reference sequence). CDR3: CAWKKVLAGGPYNEQFF. CDR3 DNA sequence: TGTGCCTGGAAAAAGGTCCTAGCGGGAGGGCCTTACAATGAGCAGTTCTTC.

The chain employs TRBV3-1 (or the pseudogene TRBV3-2) and TRBJ1-5; D unclear. CDR1 and CDR2 (germline): LGHDT, YNNKEL (reference sequence). V was shortened by 0 bases and J by 4 bases, with 13 bases between the two germline ends. This CDR3 region has 16 residues. The CDR3 sequence is CASSQDLPEANQPQHF. The CDR3 DNA reads as TGTGCCAGCAGCCAAGATCTGCCCGAAGCGAATCAGCCCCAGCATTTT.

The CDR3 loop is CATSDSTSVEQFF. The DNA for the CDR3 is TGTGCCACCAGTGATTCTACTTCGGTTGAGCAGTTCTTC. V and J are TRBV24-1 and TRBJ2-1; no clear D. Deletions cut 2 bases from V and 9 bases from J, with 10 bases between. The germline gives CDR1 KGHDR, CDR2 SFDVKD. The CDR3 totals 13 residues.

V gene TRBV7-9 combines with J gene TRBJ1-1, with 7 nucleotides matching TRBD1. Germline CDR1 is SEHNR and CDR2 is FQNEAQ (reference sequence). V shed 4 bases and J 1 base; nucleotides not matched to a gene: 12. CDR3 length equals 17 residues. The CDR3 DNA sequence: TGTGCCAGCAGCTCGACAGGGTGGGGGATGAGGAACACTGAAGCTTTCTTT. Residues: CASSSTGWGMRNTEAFF.

The J gene is TRBJ1-2, the V gene TRBV9; the D gene is possibly TRBD1 (6 bases). CDR3 length: 19 residues. V dropped 4 bases and J dropped 3 bases, with 28 bases sitting between them. CDR1 and CDR2 from the germline V gene are SGDLS and YYNGEE. The CDR3 sequence is CASSSGARGHLGSHYGYTF. The CDR3 DNA is TGTGCCAGCAGCTCAGGCGCAAGGGGACACCTAGGTAGTCACTATGGCTACACCTTC.

This clone was detected once. The V gene is TRBV30, the J gene TRBJ1-2, with D perhaps matching TRBD1 (6 bases). The V gene lost 6 bases and the J gene lost 3 bases, with 14 bases spanning the gap. This CDR3 spans 13 amino acids. Germline V gene data show CDR1 as GTSNPN and CDR2 as SVGIG (reference sequence). The CDR3, as DNA: TGTGCCTGTCAACGGGGGGCGGACTATGGCTACACCTTC. Translating it yields CACQRGADYGYTF.

CDR3 DNA sequence: TGTGCCAGTAGTGTACAGGGTGCAACTAATGAAAAACTGTTTTTT. It encodes CASSVQGATNEKLFF. The rearrangement links TRBV19 to TRBJ1-4, with a weak D call TRBD1 (6 bases). This CDR3 spans 15 amino acids. The germline V gene has CDR1 LNHDA and CDR2 SQIVND (reference sequence). V was clipped by 5 bases and J by 0 bases, with 10 bases between them.

In this sample, this clone turned up a few times. This chain uses TRBV30 with TRBJ1-2; no clear D gene. Germline-derived CDR1 and CDR2 are GTSNPN and SVGIG (reference sequence). The CDR3 length is 12 residues. Trimming shortened V by 2 bases and J by 7 bases, and 11 bases separated the two germline ends. The CDR3: CAWSPYRSGYTF. The CDR3 DNA sequence: TGTGCCTGGAGTCCCTATAGAAGTGGCTACACCTTC.

This clone was observed a handful of times. This chain uses TRBV27 with TRBJ1-1; D gene unclear. CDR3 length: 15 residues. Trimming shortened V by 5 bases and J by 5 bases, and 18 bases separated the two germline ends. Germline V CDR1 and CDR2: MNHEY, SMNVEV (reference sequence). This chain's CDR3 is CASSPLRVWRTEAFF. The CDR3 coding sequence is TGTGCCAGCAGTCCCCTTCGGGTCTGGAGAACTGAAGCTTTCTTT.

This clone was seen just once. The J gene is TRBJ1-1, the V gene TRBV2; D remains ambiguous. Germline CDR1 is SNHLY and CDR2 is FYNNEI. V lost 3 bases and J lost 9, with 11 bases in between. The CDR3 consists of 12 residues. Written as DNA, the CDR3 is TGTGCCAGCAGTGACCTCAGTGGGCAAGCTTTCTTT. Protein product: CASSDLSGQAFF.

The J gene is TRBJ2-7, the V gene TRBV15; 10 bases are a match to TRBD1. Germline lookup yields CDR1 LNHNV and CDR2 YYDKDF (reference sequence). The V and J ends lost 4 bases and 0 bases, in that order; junction bases with no gene match: 15. CDR3 size: 19 residues. The CDR3 sequence is CATSTKTGGRGRSSYEQYF. The DNA of the CDR3 is TGTGCCACCAGCACAAAGACAGGGGGCCGTGGTCGGAGCTCCTACGAGCAGTACTTC.

The chain's CDR3 is CASSPREDSGNTIYF. The DNA of the CDR3 is TGCGCCAGCAGCCCCCGGGAGGACTCTGGAAACACCATATATTTT. The chain has TRBV5-1 and TRBJ1-3; D gene unclear. Trimming removed 4 bases at V and 0 bases at J, with 11 bases between. The CDR3 spans 15 residues. Germline-derived CDR1 and CDR2 are SGHRS and YFSETQ.

The V and J genes are TRBV3-1 (or the pseudogene TRBV3-2) and TRBJ2-7, with 9 positions matching TRBD2. Germline V gene sequence: CDR1 LGHDT, CDR2 YNNKEL (reference sequence). This CDR3 is 15 amino acids long. Germline trimming cut 2 bases from V and 4 bases from J; bases unmatched to any gene: 6. DNA for the CDR3: TGTGCCAGCAGCCAAAATCCAGCGGGGGGATACGAGCAGTACTTC. Protein sequence: CASSQNPAGGYEQYF.

The rearrangement joins TRBV5-1 to TRBJ1-1; TRBD1 aligns across 10 bases. V was clipped by 4 bases and J by 5 bases; unmatched bases: 8. From germline, CDR1 is SGHRS and CDR2 YFSETQ. The length of the CDR3 is 15 residues. CDR3 coding DNA: TGCGCCAGCAGCGCGGGACAGGGGACGAAGACTGAAGCTTTCTTT. It encodes CASSAGQGTKTEAFF.

J is TRBJ2-1 and V is TRBV14; D is perhaps TRBD1 (6 bases). With 4 bases removed from V and 6 bases from J, the gap between germline ends came to 13 bases. The length of the CDR3 is 14 residues. Germline assignment: CDR1 SGHDN and CDR2 FVKESK. CDR3 nucleotides: TGTGCCAGCAGCCCCGGCGGACAGTTCAATGAGCAGTTCTTC. It yields the protein CASSPGGQFNEQFF.

This clone has just one count. V is TRBV11-3 and J is TRBJ2-7; maybe TRBD2 (6 bases). This CDR3 spans 13 amino acids. Trimming took off 2 bases at V and 7 bases at J, with 12 bases between the two ends. In germline, CDR1 is SGHNT, CDR2 YENEEA. DNA of the CDR3: TGTGCCAGCAGCTTATATCGCGGGAAAGAGCAGTACTTC. It specifies CASSLYRGKEQYF.